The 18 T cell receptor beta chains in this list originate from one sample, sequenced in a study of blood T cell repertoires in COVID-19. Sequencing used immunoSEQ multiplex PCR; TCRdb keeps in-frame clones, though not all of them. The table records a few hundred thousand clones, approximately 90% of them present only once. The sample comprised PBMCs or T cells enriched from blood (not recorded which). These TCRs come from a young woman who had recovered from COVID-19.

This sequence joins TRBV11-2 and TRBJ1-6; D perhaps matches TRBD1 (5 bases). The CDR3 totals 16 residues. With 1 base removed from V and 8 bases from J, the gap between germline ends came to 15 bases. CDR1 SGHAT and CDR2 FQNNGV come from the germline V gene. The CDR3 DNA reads TGTGCCAGCAGCTTAGGGGCAGGGTTATTGGATTCACCCCTCCACTTT. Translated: CASSLGAGLLDSPLHF.

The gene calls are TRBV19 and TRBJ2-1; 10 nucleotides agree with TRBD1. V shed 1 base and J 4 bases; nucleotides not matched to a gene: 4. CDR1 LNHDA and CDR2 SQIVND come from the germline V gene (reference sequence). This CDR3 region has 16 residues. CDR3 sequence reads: CASSIGPGQGYNEQFF. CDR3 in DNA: TGTGCCAGTAGTATAGGCCCGGGACAGGGGTACAATGAGCAGTTCTTC. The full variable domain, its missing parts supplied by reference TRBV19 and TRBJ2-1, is DGGITQSPKYLFRKEGQNVTLSCEQNLNHDAMYWYRQDPGQGLRLIYYSQIVNDFQKGDIAEGYSVSREKKESFPLTVTSAQKNPTAFYLCASSIGPGQGYNEQFFGPGTRLTVL.

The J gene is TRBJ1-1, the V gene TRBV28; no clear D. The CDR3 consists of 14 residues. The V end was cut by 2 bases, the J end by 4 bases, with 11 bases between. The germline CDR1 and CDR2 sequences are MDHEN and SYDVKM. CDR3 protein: CASSLDGRGTEAFF. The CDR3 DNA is TGTGCCAGCAGTTTAGACGGGCGGGGCACTGAAGCTTTCTTT.

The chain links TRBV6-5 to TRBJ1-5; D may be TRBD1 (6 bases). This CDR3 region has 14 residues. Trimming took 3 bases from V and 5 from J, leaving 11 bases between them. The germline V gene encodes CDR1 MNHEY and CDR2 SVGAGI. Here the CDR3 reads CASSYGGFDQPQHF. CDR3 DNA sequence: TGTGCCAGCAGTTATGGGGGCTTCGATCAGCCCCAGCATTTT.

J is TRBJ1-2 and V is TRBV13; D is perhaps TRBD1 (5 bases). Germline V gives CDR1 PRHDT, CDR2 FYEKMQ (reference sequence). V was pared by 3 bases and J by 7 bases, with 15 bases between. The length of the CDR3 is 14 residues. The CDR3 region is CASSLAGPYGGYTF. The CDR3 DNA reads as TGTGCCAGCAGCTTGGCAGGGCCTTACGGTGGCTACACCTTC.

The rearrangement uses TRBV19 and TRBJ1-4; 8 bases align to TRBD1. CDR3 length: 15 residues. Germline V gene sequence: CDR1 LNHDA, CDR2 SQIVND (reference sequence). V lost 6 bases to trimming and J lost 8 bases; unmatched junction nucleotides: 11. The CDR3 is CASSMKGTGNEKLFF. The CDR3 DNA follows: TGTGCCAGTAGCATGAAAGGGACAGGCAACGAAAAACTGTTTTTT.

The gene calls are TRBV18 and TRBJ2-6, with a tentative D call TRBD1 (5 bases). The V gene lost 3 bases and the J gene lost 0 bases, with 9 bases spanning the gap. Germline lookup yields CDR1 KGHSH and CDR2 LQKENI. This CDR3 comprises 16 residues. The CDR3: CASSPPTGSGANVLTF. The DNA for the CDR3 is TGTGCCAGCTCACCTCCTACAGGCTCTGGGGCCAACGTCCTGACTTTC.

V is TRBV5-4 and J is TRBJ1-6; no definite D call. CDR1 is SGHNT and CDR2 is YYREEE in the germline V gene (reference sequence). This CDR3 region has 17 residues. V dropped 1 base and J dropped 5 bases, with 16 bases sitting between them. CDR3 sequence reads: CASSLPGREPHNSPLHF. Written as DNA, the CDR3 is TGTGCCAGCAGCTTGCCTGGCCGGGAGCCCCATAATTCACCCCTCCACTTT.

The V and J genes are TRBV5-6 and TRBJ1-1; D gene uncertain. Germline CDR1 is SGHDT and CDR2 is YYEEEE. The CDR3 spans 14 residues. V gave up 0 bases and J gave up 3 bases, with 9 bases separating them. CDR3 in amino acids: CASSLVGADTEAFF. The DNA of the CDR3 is TGTGCCAGCAGCTTGGTCGGAGCAGACACTGAAGCTTTCTTT.

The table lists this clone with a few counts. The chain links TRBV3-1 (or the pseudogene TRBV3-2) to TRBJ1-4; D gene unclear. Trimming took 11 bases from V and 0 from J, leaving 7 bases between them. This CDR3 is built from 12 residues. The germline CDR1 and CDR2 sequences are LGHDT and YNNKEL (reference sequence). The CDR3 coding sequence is TGTGCCGCGGGCGCAACTAATGAAAAACTGTTTTTT. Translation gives CAAGATNEKLFF.

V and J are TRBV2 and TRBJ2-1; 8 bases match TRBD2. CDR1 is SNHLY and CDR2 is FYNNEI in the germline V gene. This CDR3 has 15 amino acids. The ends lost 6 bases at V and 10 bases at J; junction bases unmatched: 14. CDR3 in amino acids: CASRYQGTGGEEQFF. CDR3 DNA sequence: TGTGCCAGCAGATACCAGGGCACGGGGGGGGAGGAGCAGTTCTTC.

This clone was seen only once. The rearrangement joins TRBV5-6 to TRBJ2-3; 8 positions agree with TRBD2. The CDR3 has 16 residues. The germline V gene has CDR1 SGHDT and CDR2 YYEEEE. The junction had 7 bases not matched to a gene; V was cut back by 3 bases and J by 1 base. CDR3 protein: CASSSRAGGGTDTQYF. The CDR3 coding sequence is TGTGCCAGCAGCTCCCGGGCGGGGGGTGGCACAGATACGCAGTATTTT.

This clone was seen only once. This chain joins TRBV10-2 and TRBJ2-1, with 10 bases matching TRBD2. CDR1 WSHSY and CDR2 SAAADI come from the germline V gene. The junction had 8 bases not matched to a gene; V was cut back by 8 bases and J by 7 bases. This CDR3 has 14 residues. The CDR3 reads CASGGSGGENEQFF. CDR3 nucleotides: TGCGCCAGCGGCGGGAGCGGGGGGGAGAATGAGCAGTTCTTC.

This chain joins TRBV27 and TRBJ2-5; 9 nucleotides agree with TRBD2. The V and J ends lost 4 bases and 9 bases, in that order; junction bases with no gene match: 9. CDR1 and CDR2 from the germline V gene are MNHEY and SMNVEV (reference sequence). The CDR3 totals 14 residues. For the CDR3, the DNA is TGTGCCAGCAGTTCCTTAGCGGGGGACCGAGCCCAGTACTTC. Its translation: CASSSLAGDRAQYF.

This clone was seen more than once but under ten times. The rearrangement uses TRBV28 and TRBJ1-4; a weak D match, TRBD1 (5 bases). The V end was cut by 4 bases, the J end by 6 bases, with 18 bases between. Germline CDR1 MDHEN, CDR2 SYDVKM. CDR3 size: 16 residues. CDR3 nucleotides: TGTGCCAGCAGTTCTCTATTCAGGGATATTGATGAAAAACTGTTTTTT. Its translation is CASSSLFRDIDEKLFF.

CDR3 residues: CSVEAGTAVAHGYTF. CDR3 in DNA: TGCAGCGTTGAGGCCGGGACAGCCGTGGCTCATGGCTACACCTTC. V gene TRBV29-1 combines with J gene TRBJ1-2, with 7 bases lining up with TRBD1. The germline CDR1 and CDR2 sequences are SQVTM and ANQGSEA. This CDR3 contains 15 residues. V shed 3 bases and J 6 bases; nucleotides not matched to a gene: 13.

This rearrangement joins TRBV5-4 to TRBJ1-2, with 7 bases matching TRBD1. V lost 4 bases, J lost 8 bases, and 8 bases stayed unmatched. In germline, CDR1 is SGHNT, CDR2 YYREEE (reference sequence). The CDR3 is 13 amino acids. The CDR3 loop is CASSEGTVGGYTF. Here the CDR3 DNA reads TGTGCCAGCAGCGAGGGGACAGTCGGCGGCTACACCTTC.

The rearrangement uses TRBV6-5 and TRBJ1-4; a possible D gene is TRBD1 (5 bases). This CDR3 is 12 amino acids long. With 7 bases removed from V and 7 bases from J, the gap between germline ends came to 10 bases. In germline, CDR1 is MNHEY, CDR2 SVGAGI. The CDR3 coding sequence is TGTGCCAGCACTACGGGGGTTGAAAAACTGTTTTTT. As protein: CASTTGVEKLFF.